Given below is one T cell receptor (beta chain) in context. The antigen is not known. The ends lost 6 bases at V and 4 bases at J; junction bases unmatched: 5. CDR3 length equals 15 residues. These data are taken from a study of CD8 T cells in ankylosing spondylitis. Notes on the study in general: Ankylosing spondylitis blood seemed to carry a telltale TCR beta motif made of fewer than ten highly homologous variants. Reportedly, disease-linked clones are significantly enriched in ankylosing spondylitis patients' matched synovial fluid.

Generation of TCR beta libraries employed quantitative 5'-RACE incorporating molecular barcodes. TCRdb called the 5' RACE reads again in MiXCR, with one record for every CDR3 protein. The table shows just under 350,000 distinct CDR3 sequences, with about 14% occurring only once. The source is a male donor with ankylosing spondylitis or in good health (not recorded which). V and J are TRBV12-3 or TRBV12-4 and TRBJ2-2; 10 bases are shared with TRBD1. The sequenced sample was blood, either unsorted or a sorted T cell fraction (not recorded which). The CDR3 DNA reads as TGTGCCAGCAGATCCGGGACAGGGGCCACCGGGGAGCTGTTTTTT. Its translation: CASRSGTGATGELFF.